The entry below gives a single TCR beta chain sequence along with its context. This specimen comes from a study of Ad26.COV2.S vaccination and SARS-CoV-2 variants. Treatment reported: about 20 received Ad26.COV2.S at low or high dose, single or two shots; 5 received placebo; per-sample allocation not given. Collection of the samples took place on day 63 after the first injection of vaccine or placebo. The CDR3 runs to 16 residues. Germline trimming cut 0 bases from V and 6 bases from J; bases unmatched to any gene: 6. CDR1 and CDR2 (germline): LGHNA, YSLEER. Assay: immunoSEQ multiplex PCR; the TCRdb copy retains only in-frame clones and omits some. The sample records 360,000 or so clones, over 75% being singletons.

The gene calls are TRBV4-3 and TRBJ2-1; 9 bases fit TRBD2. The specimen was peripheral blood, collected in a trial of Ad26.COV2.S vaccine versus placebo. This TCR came from a person aged 18-60 years who received the Ad26.COV2.S COVID-19 vaccine or a placebo. CDR3 region: CASSQEVGGRGNEQFF. DNA for the CDR3: TGCGCCAGCAGCCAAGAGGTCGGCGGGAGGGGCAATGAGCAGTTCTTC.